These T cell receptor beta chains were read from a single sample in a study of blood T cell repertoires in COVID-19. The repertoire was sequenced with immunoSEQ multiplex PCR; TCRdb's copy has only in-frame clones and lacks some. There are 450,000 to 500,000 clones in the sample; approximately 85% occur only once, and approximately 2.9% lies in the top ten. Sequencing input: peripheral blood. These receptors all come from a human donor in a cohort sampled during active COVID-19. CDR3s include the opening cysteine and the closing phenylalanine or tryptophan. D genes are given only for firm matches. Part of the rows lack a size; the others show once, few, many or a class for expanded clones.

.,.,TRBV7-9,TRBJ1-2,CASSPSLAGYGYTF,TGTGCCAGCAGCCCCTCCCTGGCAGGCTATGGCTACACCTTC
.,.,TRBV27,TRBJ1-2,CASSRLQANYGYTF,TGTGCCAGCAGTAGATTACAGGCGAACTATGGCTACACCTTC
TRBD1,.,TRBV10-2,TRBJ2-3,CASSESGTGKDTQYF,TGCGCCAGCAGTGAGTCTGGGACAGGGAAAGATACGCAGTATTTT
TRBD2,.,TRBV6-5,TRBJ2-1,CASSYRGVYNEQFF,TGTGCCAGCAGTTACCGGGGGGTATACAATGAGCAGTTCTTC
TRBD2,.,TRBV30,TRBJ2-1,CAWSGAGVNNEQFF,TGTGCCTGGAGTGGAGCGGGAGTTAACAATGAGCAGTTCTTC
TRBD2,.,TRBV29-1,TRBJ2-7,CSVAASGTRGAVLYEQYF,TGCAGCGTTGCGGCTAGCGGGACTCGCGGGGCTGTGCTTTACGAGCAGTACTTC
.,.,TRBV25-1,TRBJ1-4,CASSEKRFISTNEKLFF,TGTGCCAGCAGTGAAAAGAGGTTTATCTCAACTAATGAAAAACTGTTTTTT
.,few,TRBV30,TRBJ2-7,CAWSPADRDNLKKQYF,TGTGCCTGGAGTCCCGCAGACCGGGACAATCTAAAAAAGCAGTACTTC
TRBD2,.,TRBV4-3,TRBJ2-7,CASSQDLAGVGEYEQYF,TGCGCCAGCAGCCAAGATCTGGCGGGAGTGGGAGAGTACGAGCAGTACTTC
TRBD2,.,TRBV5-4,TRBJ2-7,CASSTPSGEQYF,TGTGCCAGCAGCACCCCTAGCGGCGAGCAGTACTTC
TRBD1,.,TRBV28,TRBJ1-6,CATPPDRGDNSPLHF,TGTGCCACCCCACCGGACAGGGGGGACAATTCACCCCTCCACTTT
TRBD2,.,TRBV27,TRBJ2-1,CASSRTSGSSYNEQFF,TGTGCCAGCAGTCGGACTAGCGGCAGCTCCTACAATGAGCAGTTCTTC
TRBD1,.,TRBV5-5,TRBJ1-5,CASSLEAGGSQPQHF,TGTGCCAGCAGCTTGGAGGCAGGGGGTAGTCAGCCCCAGCATTTT
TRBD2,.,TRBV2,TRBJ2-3,CASTDLDSGRALVDTQYF,TGTGCCAGCACCGACCTGGATAGCGGGAGGGCCCTCGTAGATACGCAGTATTTT
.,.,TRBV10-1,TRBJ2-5,CASSESRGGPQETQYF,TGCGCCAGCAGTGAGTCAAGGGGGGGACCCCAAGAGACCCAGTACTTC
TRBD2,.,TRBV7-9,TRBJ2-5,CASSLGLAEETQYF,TGTGCCAGCAGCCTCGGACTAGCGGAAGAGACCCAGTACTTC
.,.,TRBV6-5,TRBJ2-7,CASRTQGFPYEQYF,TGTGCCAGCAGAACCCAGGGGTTCCCCTACGAGCAGTACTTC